What follows are 18 T cell receptor beta chains derived from one specimen sequenced in a study of cytomegalovirus exposure and HLA in healthy donors. Use of 60 Vbeta and 13 Jbeta primers characterized the PCR. TCRdb keeps only in-frame clones here, not all; method: immunoSEQ multiplex PCR. Here the sample spans 150,000 to 200,000 clones, 80% to 85% being singletons. The material sequenced was PBMCs. The receptors here all came from a woman in her thirties in good health and CMV-seronegative.

The chain couples TRBV4-1 to TRBJ1-2, with 12 bases that match TRBD1. V shed 0 bases, J shed 4 bases, and the junction held 9 bases outside the gene matches. The CDR3 totals 18 residues. The germline gives CDR1 MGHRA, CDR2 YSYEKL. The CDR3 protein is CASSQDQGQGAGVYGYTF. Written as DNA, the CDR3 is TGCGCCAGCAGCCAAGATCAGGGACAGGGGGCAGGGGTCTATGGCTACACCTTC.

V usage is TRBV2 and J usage is TRBJ1-5, with 7 bases fitting TRBD1. CDR1 is SNHLY and CDR2 is FYNNEI in the germline V gene. J lost 6 bases, V lost 4 bases, and 3 bases had no gene match. The CDR3 totals 13 residues. CDR3 coding DNA: TGTGCCAGCAGTGGACAGGGCCGTCAGCCCCAGCATTTT. Protein: CASSGQGRQPQHF.

CDR3 DNA sequence: TGTGCCAGCAGCGCCAGTACAGGGGGGGACACTGAAGCTTTCTTT. This codes for CASSASTGGDTEAFF. The V and J genes are TRBV28 and TRBJ1-1, with 8 bases lining up with TRBD1. This CDR3 comprises 15 residues. J gave up 3 bases and V 6 bases, and 9 bases lay outside the gene matches. Per the germline V gene, CDR1 is MDHEN and CDR2 is SYDVKM.

The chain employs TRBV27 and TRBJ2-7, with D tentatively TRBD2 (7 bases). From germline, CDR1 is MNHEY and CDR2 SMNVEV (reference sequence). The CDR3 extends over 16 amino acids. V was clipped by 6 bases and J by 0 bases, with 18 bases between them. The CDR3 is CASRKGGGMDSYEQYF. Written as DNA, the CDR3 is TGTGCCAGCAGGAAGGGGGGGGGCATGGACTCCTACGAGCAGTACTTC.

This clone was recorded once. The J gene is TRBJ2-1, the V gene TRBV6-6; 9 bases are a match to TRBD2. The V gene end was trimmed by 8 bases and the J gene end by 8 bases; junction bases not matched to a gene: 4. Germline V CDR1 and CDR2: MNHNY, SVGAGI (reference sequence). The CDR3 is 12 residues long. The CDR3 is CASAGGPHEQFF. The DNA for the CDR3 is TGTGCCAGCGCGGGGGGGCCTCATGAGCAGTTCTTC.

This clone occurred a few times. The chain employs TRBV6-5 and TRBJ1-5, with a weak D call TRBD1 (5 bases). V lost 3 bases and J 5 bases, leaving 11 bases between the germline ends. Germline V gene sequence: CDR1 MNHEY, CDR2 SVGAGI. This CDR3 spans 14 amino acids. The CDR3: CASSYRAGYQPQHF. CDR3 in DNA: TGTGCCAGCAGTTATCGGGCAGGGTATCAGCCCCAGCATTTT.

J is TRBJ2-7 and V is TRBV28; 8 bases match TRBD1. Germline CDR1 reads MDHEN; CDR2 reads SYDVKM. The ends lost 5 bases at V and 2 bases at J; junction bases unmatched: 8. The CDR3 sequence is 15 residues long. CDR3 residues: CASSPTGTGTYEQYF. CDR3 DNA: TGTGCCAGCAGTCCGACCGGGACAGGAACCTACGAGCAGTACTTC. Full variable domain (missing parts from reference TRBV28 and TRBJ2-7): DVKVTQSSRYLVKRTGEKVFLECVQDMDHENMFWYRQDPGLGLRLIYFSYDVKMKEKGDIPEGYSVSREKKERFSLILESASTNQTSMYLCASSPTGTGTYEQYFGPGTRLTVT.

The chain couples TRBV11-2 to TRBJ2-3; a weak D match, TRBD2 (6 bases). V was cut by 2 bases and J by 1 base, with 10 bases left in between. Per the germline V gene, CDR1 is SGHAT and CDR2 is FQNNGV. This CDR3 has 15 residues. CDR3: CASSLLASGTDTQYF. In nucleotides, the CDR3 is TGTGCCAGCAGCTTACTAGCGTCGGGCACAGATACGCAGTATTTT.

The chain uses TRBV7-8 and TRBJ1-1; TRBD1 aligns across 10 bases. Germline CDR1 is SGHVS and CDR2 is FQNEAQ. V shed 4 bases, J shed 5 bases, and the junction held 4 bases outside the gene matches. This CDR3 has 14 residues. The chain's CDR3 is CASSCDRGQTEAFF. The CDR3 DNA follows: TGTGCCAGCAGCTGCGACAGGGGGCAAACTGAAGCTTTCTTT.

The chain links TRBV7-8 to TRBJ2-7; D unclear. This CDR3 region has 12 residues. Trimming took 3 bases from V and 2 from J, leaving 5 bases between them. Germline V gene lookup returns CDR1 SGHVS and CDR2 FQNEAQ. CDR3 DNA sequence: TGTGCCAGCAGCTTTCCAGCCTACGAGCAGTACTTC. Its protein product is CASSFPAYEQYF.

The gene calls are TRBV10-3 and TRBJ2-1; D possibly corresponds to TRBD2 (6 bases). The CDR3 sequence is 14 residues long. The germline CDR1 and CDR2 sequences are ENHRY and SYGVKD. V was cut by 6 bases and J by 6 bases, with 15 bases left in between. The chain's CDR3 is CAISPGVAANEQFF. Written as DNA, the CDR3 is TGTGCCATCAGCCCGGGGGTAGCTGCCAATGAGCAGTTCTTC.

CDR3 region: CASSLDYLQQETQYF. In DNA, the CDR3 is TGCGCCAGCAGCTTGGACTACCTCCAACAAGAGACCCAGTACTTC. V and J are TRBV5-1 and TRBJ2-5; D is unresolved. Germline assignment: CDR1 SGHRS and CDR2 YFSETQ. The CDR3 has 15 residues. V shed 0 bases and J shed 2 bases, with 11 bases lying between them.

The chain employs TRBV11-1 and TRBJ2-5; 10 nucleotides match TRBD2. The J call may not be correct, given that the DNA end is closer to TRBJ2-7. This CDR3 has 14 amino acids. Per the germline V gene, CDR1 is SGHAT and CDR2 is FQDESV (reference sequence). CDR3 nucleotides: TGTGCCAGCACCCCTAGCGGGAGATTCCACGAGCAGTACTTC. As protein: CASTPSGRFHEQYF.

V gene TRBV18 combines with J gene TRBJ2-1; 8 bases are a match to TRBD2. Germline trimming cut 2 bases from V and 9 bases from J; bases unmatched to any gene: 6. This CDR3 is built from 14 residues. Germline-derived CDR1 and CDR2 are KGHSH and LQKENI. CDR3 coding DNA: TGTGCCAGCTCACCAGGGACTAGTTCGCTTGAGCAGTTCTTC. It codes for CASSPGTSSLEQFF.

J is TRBJ1-2 and V is TRBV28; 10 bases align to TRBD1. CDR1 is MDHEN and CDR2 is SYDVKM in the germline V gene. Unmatched junction bases numbered 2, after V lost 4 bases and J lost 0 bases. This CDR3 has 15 amino acids. The CDR3 loop reads CASSSGQGANYGYTF. CDR3 bases: TGTGCCAGCAGTTCCGGACAGGGGGCTAACTATGGCTACACCTTC.

As regards this clone: Other DNA sequences of this sample code for an identical CDR3. V and J are TRBV6-5 and TRBJ2-1, with TRBD1 identical over 7 bases. The junction had 2 bases not matched to a gene; V was cut back by 2 bases and J by 4 bases. The CDR3 extends over 14 amino acids. Germline V gives CDR1 MNHEY, CDR2 SVGAGI. The CDR3 here is CASSYRDSYNEQFF. DNA of the CDR3: TGTGCCAGCAGTTACCGGGACAGTTACAATGAGCAGTTCTTC.

This rearrangement joins TRBV9 to TRBJ2-7, with 10 bases that match TRBD1. V lost 4 bases, J lost 3 bases, and 7 bases stayed unmatched. The CDR3 sequence is 15 residues long. Per germline, CDR1 SGDLS and CDR2 YYNGEE. As DNA, the CDR3 is TGTGCCAGCAGCTCCCCCGGGACAGGGGACTACGAGCAGTACTTC. This gives the protein CASSSPGTGDYEQYF.

The chain joins TRBV28 to TRBJ2-7, with D tentatively TRBD2 (6 bases). There are 16 residues in the CDR3. The V gene's germline CDR1 is MDHEN and CDR2 SYDVKM. The V end was cut by 5 bases, the J end by 1 base, with 18 bases between. CDR3 sequence: CASSGWSVADSYEQYF. The CDR3 bases are TGTGCCAGCAGTGGGTGGTCGGTAGCGGATTCCTACGAGCAGTACTTC. The whole variable domain, filled in from reference TRBV28 and TRBJ2-7, reads DVKVTQSSRYLVKRTGEKVFLECVQDMDHENMFWYRQDPGLGLRLIYFSYDVKMKEKGDIPEGYSVSREKKERFSLILESASTNQTSMYLCASSGWSVADSYEQYFGPGTRLTVT.